This TCR beta chain stems from a study of OX40 agonist ivuxolimab in advanced cancers. The CDR3 runs to 14 residues. V lost 0 bases and J lost 6, with 12 bases in between. The V gene's germline CDR1 is SGHRS and CDR2 YFSETQ. Assay: immunoSEQ multiplex PCR; the TCRdb copy retains only in-frame clones and omits some. The sample lists about 20,000 clones, 88% occurring once. This clonotype was obtained from an adult with an advanced solid tumor such as melanoma, head and neck, liver or kidney cancer. Sequencing was performed on CD4+ or CD8+ T cells sorted from blood, taken in a trial of the OX40 agonist ivuxolimab. The chain joins TRBV5-1 to TRBJ2-5; no firm D call. The CDR3 protein is CASSLAPDVKTQYF. Written as DNA, the CDR3 is TGCGCCAGCAGCTTGGCCCCCGATGTGAAGACCCAGTACTTC.